This T cell receptor beta chain was profiled in a study of beta chain features in type 1 diabetes. General observations from the study: PCR might preferentially amplify shorter templates, equally in patients and controls.

With 4 bases removed from V and 1 base from J, the gap between germline ends came to 18 bases. Per germline, CDR1 SGDLS and CDR2 YYNGEE. The CDR3 is made up of 16 amino acids. With respect to this clone: The antigen is undetermined.

Cell sorting via CD45RO/CCR7/CD25/CD127/CD95/CD27 was performed to obtain CD4+ naive, central memory, regulatory and stem cell-like memory cells. The authors reverse transcribed all of the isolated RNA, so sequencing captured expressed TCRB transcripts. Using immunoSEQ multiplex PCR, the repertoire was profiled, and TCRdb retains in-frame clones only, with some absent. Among around 430,000 clones listed, 30% were seen once. This TCR was recovered from a man aged 18 to 29 in good health. The sample was naive CD4+ T cells from blood. The chain links TRBV9 to TRBJ2-7; no firm D call. CDR3: CASSPDVTRASYEQYF. The CDR3 nucleotides read TGTGCCAGCAGCCCTGACGTGACAAGGGCTTCCTACGAGCAGTACTTC.